This record concerns one T cell receptor (beta chain) sequence. Its antigen remains unknown. This entry is derived from a study of radiotherapy plus CTLA-4 blockade in lung cancer. Study-wide context: Patients showed objective responses in about 20% of cases and disease control in roughly 30%.

The germline V gene has CDR1 SEHNR and CDR2 FQNEAQ (reference sequence). Trimming cost V 5 bases and J 1 base, with 11 bases left between them. This CDR3 spans 14 amino acids. The table came from immunoSEQ multiplex PCR; TCRdb's copy has only in-frame clones and leaves some out. The sample shows about 120,000 clones, about nine tenths of them seen only once. Study-wide findings and caveats: The study found tumor-derived TCR clones expanded in blood after radiotherapy plus ipilimumab. Early blood T cell clone dynamics reportedly forecast response best, with interferon-beta.

It was focal radiation plus CTLA-4 blockade with ipilimumab that patients with chemo-refractory metastatic non-small-cell lung cancer received. This clonotype originated in a human donor with non-small cell lung cancer that progressed on radiotherapy plus ipilimumab. This sequence joins TRBV7-9 and TRBJ1-2, with D perhaps TRBD1 (5 bases). Sequenced material: peripheral blood, taken from a patient treated with radiotherapy plus ipilimumab. The CDR3: CASSLPQGNYGYTF. As DNA, the CDR3 is TGTGCCAGCAGCCTCCCCCAGGGTAACTATGGCTACACCTTC. Based on the CDR3 plus reference TRBV7-9 and TRBJ1-2, the full variable domain is DTGVSQNPRHKITKRGQNVTFRCDPISEHNRLYWYRQTLGQGPEFLTYFQNEAQLEKSRLLSDRFSAERPKGSFSTLEIQRTEQGDSAMYLCASSLPQGNYGYTFGSGTRLTVV.